The entry below gives a single T cell receptor (beta chain) sequence along with its context. The sample comes from a study of cytomegalovirus exposure and HLA in healthy donors. Amplification used 60 Vbeta primers and 13 Jbeta primers. The method was immunoSEQ multiplex PCR; TCRdb's version includes in-frame clones alone and lacks a portion of them. This sample contains some 150,000 clones. V lost 5 bases, J lost 4 bases, and 10 bases stayed unmatched. CDR1 MNHEY and CDR2 SMNVEV come from the germline V gene (reference sequence). This CDR3 spans 15 amino acids. The sequencing sample was made of PBMCs. The chain employs TRBV27 and TRBJ1-2, with 7 positions matching TRBD1. The TCR originated in a woman younger than 30 in good health and CMV-seronegative. CDR3 amino acids: CASSLGQSTPYGYTF. The CDR3 bases are TGTGCCAGCAGTCTGGGACAGAGCACCCCCTATGGCTACACCTTC.